This TCR beta chain was captured in a study of blood T cell repertoires in COVID-19. Study information: T cells, B-cell-depleted T cells, or PBMCs provided the cDNA or gDNA that served as material.

As originally analysed: Researchers report that nucleated cell counts were estimated from reference gene primer amplification. Method: immunoSEQ multiplex PCR; TCRdb's copy keeps in-frame clones and lacks some. That table is the source of V, J and clone size, and D and trimming were worked out from the DNA. The sample contains some 150,000 clones, around 81% of which appear only once. The material sequenced was peripheral blood. This sequence was found in a woman aged 55-69 years with active or convalescent COVID-19.

CDR3 sequence reads: CASRLAEDSYEQYF. The CDR3 bases are TGTGCCAGCCGACTAGCGGAAGATTCCTACGAGCAGTACTTC. The chain joins TRBV13 to TRBJ2-7; 9 bases map to TRBD2. Germline loops: CDR1 PRHDT, CDR2 FYEKMQ (reference sequence). The length of the CDR3 is 14 residues. Unmatched junction bases numbered 6, after V lost 8 bases and J lost 1 base.